What follows are 17 T cell receptor beta chains derived from one specimen sequenced in a study of blood T cell repertoires in COVID-19. Only in-frame clones appear in the TCRdb table, and some are missing; sequencing was by immunoSEQ multiplex PCR. The sample lists about 82,000 clones, around 82% occurring once. The sequenced sample consisted of peripheral blood. The origin of the receptors is a man in his sixties with COVID-19, enrolled during active disease.

The chain combines TRBV19 with TRBJ2-2, with a possible D match to TRBD1 (6 bases). Trimming left V 4 bases short and J 3 bases short, with 15 bases between. The germline gives CDR1 LNHDA, CDR2 SQIVND (reference sequence). The CDR3 is made up of 16 amino acids. The CDR3 loop reads CASSTPGRGYTGELFF. As DNA, the CDR3 is TGTGCCAGTAGTACCCCAGGTAGGGGGTACACCGGGGAGCTGTTTTTT.

The chain combines TRBV5-8 with TRBJ1-2; D perhaps matches TRBD1 (6 bases). The germline gives CDR1 SGHTS, CDR2 YDEGEE. This CDR3 is built from 17 residues. Trimming left V 0 bases short and J 4 bases short, with 19 bases between. CDR3 sequence reads: CASSLDGQSSNGYGYTF. As DNA, the CDR3 is TGTGCCAGCAGCTTGGATGGACAGTCCTCGAACGGCTATGGCTACACCTTC.

This chain joins TRBV11-2 and TRBJ2-2; maybe TRBD1 (5 bases). There are 14 residues in the CDR3. In germline, CDR1 is SGHAT, CDR2 FQNNGV. Trimming removed 5 bases from V and 1 base from J, with 8 bases in between. This chain's CDR3 is CASSIRVNTGELFF. The CDR3 DNA is TGTGCCAGCAGCATCAGGGTGAACACCGGGGAGCTGTTTTTT.

The genes are TRBV6-5 and TRBJ2-5, with a weak D call TRBD1 (5 bases). The CDR3 runs 11 residues. Trimming left V 7 bases short and J 4 bases short, with 7 bases between. The germline V gene encodes CDR1 MNHEY and CDR2 SVGAGI. The DNA for the CDR3 is TGTGCCAGCAAAAGGGGAGAGACCCAGTACTTC. Residues: CASKRGETQYF.

The sample holds a few counts of this clone. The chain is built from TRBV12-3 or TRBV12-4 and TRBJ1-1, with a possible D match to TRBD1 (5 bases). The V end was cut by 5 bases, the J end by 6 bases, with 13 bases between. This CDR3 contains 13 residues. This CDR3 reads CASSLQGGAEAFF. In DNA form, the CDR3 reads TGTGCCAGCAGTCTTCAGGGTGGGGCTGAAGCTTTCTTT.

This clone showed up just a few times. The chain couples TRBV11-2 to TRBJ2-7; TRBD1 matches at 9 bases. The V gene's germline CDR1 is SGHAT and CDR2 FQNNGV. This CDR3 has 13 residues. V shed 5 bases, J shed 5 bases, and the junction held 4 bases outside the gene matches. The CDR3, as DNA: TGTGCCAGCAGCAACGACAGGGGGGACGAGCAGTACTTC. Its protein is CASSNDRGDEQYF. The entire variable domain, with the rest obtained from reference TRBV11-2 and TRBJ2-7, is as follows: EAGVAQSPRYKIIEKRQSVAFWCNPISGHATLYWYQQILGQGPKLLIQFQNNGVVDDSQLPKDRFSAERLKGVDSTLKIQPAKLEDSAVYLCASSNDRGDEQYFGPGTRLTVT.

The CDR3 nucleotides read TGCGCCAGCAGGAAGACAGGGGGCGGACAGCCCCAGCATTTT. It yields the protein CASRKTGGGQPQHF. The chain couples TRBV10-1 to TRBJ1-5, with 10 bases matching TRBD1. CDR3 length: 14 residues. The trim removed 6 bases at V and 7 bases at J, leaving 6 bases unmatched. Looked up from germline, CDR1 is WNHNN and CDR2 is SYGVQD (reference sequence).

The genes are TRBV3-1 (or the pseudogene TRBV3-2) and TRBJ2-2; D is ambiguous. The CDR3 totals 15 residues. Trimming shortened V by 3 bases and J by 8 bases, and 16 bases separated the two germline ends. CDR1 and CDR2 (germline): LGHDT, YNNKEL (reference sequence). As DNA, the CDR3 is TGTGCCAGCAGCCATGCGCTACCACTCGCGGGGGAGCTGTTTTTT. Translated: CASSHALPLAGELFF.

For the CDR3, the DNA is TGTGCCAGCAGCTTGGGTTACAGGGGGCTTTCTGGAAACACCATATATTTT. It codes for CASSLGYRGLSGNTIYF. The rearrangement links TRBV5-8 to TRBJ1-3, with 9 nucleotides matching TRBD1. Germline V CDR1 and CDR2: SGHTS, YDEGEE. The CDR3 consists of 17 residues. Losses at the gene ends were 0 bases for V and 1 base for J; bases not matched to a gene: 5.

The chain joins TRBV7-9 to TRBJ2-1, with 10 nucleotides matching TRBD1. The CDR3 is made up of 16 amino acids. Germline assignment: CDR1 SEHNR and CDR2 FQNEAQ (reference sequence). V dropped 5 bases and J dropped 3; count of bases not matched to a gene: 7. CDR3 in DNA: TGTGCCAGCAGCCCGACCGGACAGGGGGGCTACAATGAGCAGTTCTTC. Encoded protein: CASSPTGQGGYNEQFF. Supplemented by reference TRBV7-9 and TRBJ2-1, the full variable domain reads DTGVSQNPRHKITKRGQNVTFRCDPISEHNRLYWYRQTLGQGPEFLTYFQNEAQLEKSRLLSDRFSAERPKGSFSTLEIQRTEQGDSAMYLCASSPTGQGGYNEQFFGPGTRLTVL.

The rearrangement uses TRBV27 and TRBJ2-1; D might be TRBD1 (6 bases). Germline V lookup: CDR1 MNHEY, CDR2 SMNVEV (reference sequence). The germline V and J ends were trimmed by 6 bases and 9 bases, with 21 bases remaining between them. The CDR3 totals 15 residues. CDR3 protein: CASSNLRGKSGEQFF. The CDR3 coding sequence is TGTGCCAGCAGCAATCTTAGGGGGAAGTCCGGTGAGCAGTTCTTC.

This clone was seen a few times. CDR3 residues: CIGLAGPSGETQYF. The CDR3 DNA follows: TGCATCGGACTAGCGGGACCTTCGGGGGAGACCCAGTACTTC. The chain combines TRBV29-1 with TRBJ2-5; TRBD2 matches at 12 bases. This CDR3 is built from 14 residues. Germline V lookup: CDR1 SQVTM, CDR2 ANQGSEA. Based on the CDR3 plus reference TRBV29-1 and TRBJ2-5, the full variable domain is SAVISQKPSRDICQRGTSLTIQCQVDSQVTMMFWYRQQPGQSLTLIATANQGSEATYESGFVIDKFPISRPNLTFSTLTVSNMSPEDSSIYLCIGLAGPSGETQYFGPGTRLLVL.

V and J are TRBV7-2 and TRBJ1-6; 7 bases are shared with TRBD1. The J segment lost 7 bases and the V segment lost 2 bases, leaving 5 bases of the junction unmatched. The CDR3 length is 15 residues. Germline loops: CDR1 SGHTA, CDR2 FQGNSA. CDR3 protein: CASSLWPGGNSPLHF. The CDR3 DNA follows: TGTGCCAGCAGCTTATGGCCAGGGGGAAATTCACCCCTCCACTTT.

This clone was observed once. The CDR3 DNA reads TGTGCCAGCAGCGTAGCTTCGCCTAGGTCTGGAACCGGGGAGCTGTTTTTT. This gives the protein CASSVASPRSGTGELFF. The J gene is TRBJ2-2, the V gene TRBV9; D remains ambiguous. The CDR3 loop spans 17 amino acids. Trimming stripped 0 bases from V and 5 bases from J, with 17 bases between. Per germline, CDR1 SGDLS and CDR2 YYNGEE. Full variable domain (rest looked up from reference TRBV9 and TRBJ2-2): DSGVTQTPKHLITATGQRVTLRCSPRSGDLSVYWYQQSLDQGLQFLIQYYNGEERAKGNILERFSAQQFPDLHSELNLSSLELGDSALYFCASSVASPRSGTGELFFGEGSRLTVL.

The genes are TRBV10-3 and TRBJ1-6; possibly TRBD1 for D (6 bases). Germline V gives CDR1 ENHRY, CDR2 SYGVKD. V shed 2 bases and J shed 6 bases, with 17 bases lying between them. There are 17 residues in the CDR3. CDR3 coding DNA: TGTGCCATCAGTGAGGGAGCCGGGACACTATCTAATTCACCCCTCCACTTT. Its translation is CAISEGAGTLSNSPLHF.

The chain employs TRBV18 and TRBJ2-1, with 10 bases lining up with TRBD1. CDR1 is KGHSH and CDR2 is LQKENI in the germline V gene. The CDR3 is 14 amino acids. Losses at the gene ends were 8 bases for V and 3 bases for J; bases not matched to a gene: 4. In DNA, the CDR3 is TGTGCCAGCGGGGGACAGGGGATCTACAATGAGCAGTTCTTC. Protein sequence: CASGGQGIYNEQFF. The whole variable domain, remainder taken from reference TRBV18 and TRBJ2-1, is NAGVMQNPRHLVRRRGQEARLRCSPMKGHSHVYWYRQLPEEGLKFMVYLQKENIIDESGMPKERFSAEFPKEGPSILRIQQVVRGDSAAYFCASGGQGIYNEQFFGPGTRLTVL.

CDR3: CASKLTGFGETQYF. In nucleotides, the CDR3 is TGTGCCAGCAAGTTGACAGGGTTCGGAGAGACCCAGTACTTC. The chain links TRBV6-6 to TRBJ2-5, with 7 nucleotides matching TRBD1. Germline V lookup: CDR1 MNHNY, CDR2 SVGAGI (reference sequence). The junction had 9 bases not matched to a gene; V was cut back by 7 bases and J by 4 bases. The CDR3 covers 14 residues.